The 23 T cell receptor beta chains reported below all come from one sample, sequenced in a study of beta chain features in type 1 diabetes. Of the isolated RNA, all was reverse transcribed, and so the sequenced material was expressed TCRB transcripts. Sequencing used immunoSEQ multiplex PCR; TCRdb keeps in-frame clones, though not all of them. Found here are some 330,000 clones, 8% to 13% of them singletons; the top ten hold 0.015% to 0.02%. The specimen sequenced was naive CD4+ T cells from blood. The receptor source for this set is a woman aged 25-40 years in good health.

This clone appeared a few times. The rearrangement joins TRBV5-1 to TRBJ2-3, with TRBD2 as a possible D gene (5 bases). The CDR3 spans 15 residues. The V end was cut by 0 bases, the J end by 2 bases, with 10 bases between. Per the germline V gene, CDR1 is SGHRS and CDR2 is YFSETQ. CDR3 residues: CASSLAISATDTQYF. The CDR3 region has the DNA TGCGCCAGCAGCTTGGCGATTAGCGCCACAGATACGCAGTATTTT. The variable domain in full, completed from reference TRBV5-1 and TRBJ2-3, reads KAGVTQTPRYLIKTRGQQVTLSCSPISGHRSVSWYQQTPGQGLQFLFEYFSETQRNKGNFPGRFSGRQFSNSRSEMNVSTLELGDSALYLCASSLAISATDTQYFGPGTRLTVL.

The V call is TRBV27, the J call TRBJ1-2; 8 bases agree with TRBD1. CDR1 and CDR2 from the germline V gene are MNHEY and SMNVEV (reference sequence). V lost 8 bases, J lost 8 bases, and 13 bases stayed unmatched. The CDR3 is made up of 14 amino acids. The CDR3 bases are TGTGCCAGCGCTCGGGGGCAGGGGGCGTCGGGCTACACCTTC. Translating it yields CASARGQGASGYTF.

This clone was seen only a few times. The genes are TRBV6-6 and TRBJ2-1, with 9 bases matching TRBD2. From germline, CDR1 is MNHNY and CDR2 SVGAGI (reference sequence). This CDR3 spans 15 amino acids. V trimming: 5 bases; J trimming: 6 bases; junction bases outside the gene matches: 8. The CDR3 nucleotides read TGTGCCAGCAGTGCCGGGACTAGCAGGGGCAATGAGCAGTTCTTC. Translated: CASSAGTSRGNEQFF.

The chain employs TRBV5-6 and TRBJ2-2; D uncertain. Germline CDR1 reads SGHDT; CDR2 reads YYEEEE. Trimming stripped 2 bases from V and 6 bases from J, with 8 bases between. This CDR3 region has 13 residues. Here the CDR3 reads CASSLQKSGELFF. The CDR3 nucleotides read TGTGCCAGCAGCTTACAAAAGTCCGGGGAGCTGTTTTTT.

This clone was seen a few times. The genes are TRBV5-4 and TRBJ1-2; no clear D gene. The CDR3 has 13 amino acids. V was pared by 2 bases and J by 8 bases, with 13 bases between. The germline gives CDR1 SGHNT, CDR2 YYREEE (reference sequence). The chain's CDR3 is CASSFDNFGGYTF. CDR3 nucleotide sequence: TGTGCCAGCAGCTTTGACAATTTTGGCGGCTACACCTTC. The whole variable domain, remainder taken from reference TRBV5-4 and TRBJ1-2, is ETGVTQSPTHLIKTRGQQVTLRCSSQSGHNTVSWYQQALGQGPQFIFQYYREEENGRGNFPPRFSGLQFPNYSSELNVNALELDDSALYLCASSFDNFGGYTFGSGTRLTVV.

The chain couples TRBV27 to TRBJ1-1, with D possibly matching TRBD1 (6 bases). The CDR3 sequence is 17 residues long. The germline gives CDR1 MNHEY, CDR2 SMNVEV (reference sequence). The germline V and J ends were trimmed by 2 bases and 2 bases, with 18 bases remaining between them. This CDR3 is CASSLQGFGLGNTEAFF. In DNA form, the CDR3 reads TGTGCCAGCAGTTTACAGGGGTTCGGTCTCGGAAACACTGAAGCTTTCTTT.

This clone was seen more than once but under ten times. The chain combines TRBV6-6 with TRBJ2-3; 10 nucleotides match TRBD2. V dropped 6 bases and J dropped 3; count of bases not matched to a gene: 3. CDR3 length: 14 amino acids. CDR1 is MNHNY and CDR2 is SVGAGI in the germline V gene (reference sequence). For the CDR3, the DNA is TGTGCCAGCAGCCCGGGACTAGCGACAGATACGCAGTATTTT. This translates into CASSPGLATDTQYF.

This clone was seen only a few times. The chain is built from TRBV30 and TRBJ1-5; TRBD1 matches 9 bases. The CDR3 covers 14 residues. The trim removed 1 base at V and 7 bases at J, leaving 5 bases unmatched. CDR1 GTSNPN and CDR2 SVGIG come from the germline V gene (reference sequence). The CDR3 is CAWSEATGGQPQHF. DNA of the CDR3: TGTGCCTGGAGTGAAGCGACAGGGGGGCAGCCCCAGCATTTT.

This clone turned up a few times. The V call is TRBV18, the J call TRBJ2-2; 9 bases map to TRBD2. This CDR3 is 16 amino acids long. Germline-derived CDR1 and CDR2 are KGHSH and LQKENI. The V and J ends lost 4 bases and 0 bases, in that order; junction bases with no gene match: 3. In DNA form, the CDR3 reads TGTGCCAGCTCACTTGCTAGCGGGGCGAACACCGGGGAGCTGTTTTTT. Translating gives CASSLASGANTGELFF.

This clone was observed a few times. The chain joins TRBV7-2 to TRBJ2-1; D is possibly TRBD2 (6 bases). The V gene's germline CDR1 is SGHTA and CDR2 FQGNSA. The CDR3 is 14 residues long. The ends were cut back, 5 bases at V and 9 bases at J, with 17 bases in the middle. CDR3 residues: CASSRMGGGTEQFF. The DNA of the CDR3 is TGTGCCAGCAGCCGGATGGGAGGCGGAACTGAGCAGTTCTTC.

This clone showed up just a few times. J is TRBJ2-7 and V is TRBV5-1; D unclear. The CDR3 extends over 12 amino acids. The germline CDR1 and CDR2 sequences are SGHRS and YFSETQ. V was shortened by 4 bases and J by 0 bases, with 5 bases between the two germline ends. This CDR3 is CASSISSYEQYF. The CDR3 DNA is TGCGCCAGCAGCATTAGCTCCTACGAGCAGTACTTC.

The CDR3 sequence is CASSGTGQGLRAYNEQFF. The CDR3 nucleotides are TGTGCCAGCAGTGGGACAGGCCAAGGCCTTAGGGCTTACAATGAGCAGTTCTTC. The gene calls are TRBV9 and TRBJ2-1, with TRBD1 matching over 8 bases. V lost 5 bases to trimming and J lost 4 bases; unmatched junction nucleotides: 17. The CDR3 totals 18 residues. Per germline, CDR1 SGDLS and CDR2 YYNGEE. Complete variable domain (other parts from reference TRBV9 and TRBJ2-1): DSGVTQTPKHLITATGQRVTLRCSPRSGDLSVYWYQQSLDQGLQFLIQYYNGEERAKGNILERFSAQQFPDLHSELNLSSLELGDSALYFCASSGTGQGLRAYNEQFFGPGTRLTVL.

The chain has TRBV7-9 and TRBJ2-3; TRBD2 might be the D (6 bases). Germline V gene data show CDR1 as SEHNR and CDR2 as FQNEAQ (reference sequence). V shed 4 bases and J shed 0 bases, with 11 bases lying between them. The CDR3 totals 15 residues. CDR3 bases: TGTGCCAGCAGCTCTGGGGACTCTAGCACAGATACGCAGTATTTT. Its translation: CASSSGDSSTDTQYF. Based on the CDR3 plus reference TRBV7-9 and TRBJ2-3, the full variable domain is DTGVSQNPRHKITKRGQNVTFRCDPISEHNRLYWYRQTLGQGPEFLTYFQNEAQLEKSRLLSDRFSAERPKGSFSTLEIQRTEQGDSAMYLCASSSGDSSTDTQYFGPGTRLTVL.

This clone was recorded a few times. The chain recombines TRBV27 with TRBJ2-4; TRBD1 is a possible D gene (6 bases). The CDR3 extends over 13 amino acids. Germline V gene data show CDR1 as MNHEY and CDR2 as SMNVEV (reference sequence). Trimming stripped 10 bases from V and 5 bases from J, with 15 bases between. The CDR3 nucleotides read TGTGCCACCACCACAGGGCGGCAAAACATTCAGTACTTC. It encodes CATTTGRQNIQYF.

The V call is TRBV28, the J call TRBJ2-7; perhaps TRBD1 as D (6 bases). Germline loops: CDR1 MDHEN, CDR2 SYDVKM. The ends were cut back, 6 bases at V and 2 bases at J, with 17 bases in the middle. This CDR3 is built from 15 residues. The CDR3 spells CASSQTGIPPYEQYF. The CDR3 nucleotides read TGTGCCAGCAGCCAAACAGGGATTCCCCCCTACGAGCAGTACTTC.

This clone was detected only a few times. The chain joins TRBV5-8 to TRBJ2-5; 8 nucleotides line up with TRBD2. CDR3 length: 18 amino acids. Germline CDR1 is SGHTS and CDR2 is YDEGEE. V was clipped by 0 bases and J by 5 bases; unmatched bases: 15. The CDR3 reads CASSLALVSSGRGETQYF. In nucleotides, the CDR3 is TGTGCCAGCAGCTTGGCTTTGGTGTCTAGCGGGCGTGGGGAGACCCAGTACTTC.

This chain links TRBV18 with TRBJ1-2; D unclear. The CDR3 totals 15 residues. CDR1 KGHSH and CDR2 LQKENI come from the germline V gene. V lost 6 bases to trimming and J lost 6 bases, with 20 bases between them. CDR3 nucleotides: TGTGCCAGCTCCCCGCTGCCGCACAGTCAGGATGGCTACACCTTC. It encodes CASSPLPHSQDGYTF.

The genes are TRBV14 and TRBJ2-3, with a weak D call TRBD1 (6 bases). Germline values: CDR1 SGHDN, CDR2 FVKESK. The CDR3 runs to 14 residues. V lost 6 bases, J lost 0 bases, and 10 bases lay in between. The CDR3 sequence is CASRQGLSTDTQYF. The CDR3 bases are TGTGCCAGCAGGCAGGGGCTTAGCACAGATACGCAGTATTTT.

The chain links TRBV7-2 to TRBJ2-5; 8 nucleotides match TRBD2. CDR1 is SGHTA and CDR2 is FQGNSA in the germline V gene. Losses at the gene ends were 1 base for V and 5 bases for J; bases not matched to a gene: 6. The length of the CDR3 is 15 residues. CDR3 sequence reads: CASSLEASGYETQYF. The CDR3 nucleotides read TGTGCCAGCAGCTTAGAGGCTAGCGGGTACGAGACCCAGTACTTC.

This clone was detected a few times. The V and J genes are TRBV7-9 and TRBJ2-2, with a possible D match to TRBD1 (5 bases). This CDR3 comprises 14 residues. Trimming shortened V by 4 bases and J by 1 base, and 7 bases separated the two germline ends. Germline V gene data show CDR1 as SEHNR and CDR2 as FQNEAQ (reference sequence). CDR3: CASSSTVNTGELFF. The CDR3 coding sequence is TGTGCCAGCAGCTCGACAGTGAACACCGGGGAGCTGTTTTTT.

The chain combines TRBV7-2 with TRBJ2-5; 11 bases agree with TRBD1. Germline V gives CDR1 SGHTA, CDR2 FQGNSA. The CDR3 is 16 residues long. With 5 bases clipped from V and 5 bases from J, the junction kept 10 bases outside the gene matches. Here the CDR3 DNA reads TGTGCCAGCAGCAACGCCGGGACAGGGGGTGCGGAGACCCAGTACTTC. Translation gives CASSNAGTGGAETQYF. The variable domain in full, completed from reference TRBV7-2 and TRBJ2-5, reads GAGVSQSPSNKVTEKGKDVELRCDPISGHTALYWYRQSLGQGLEFLIYFQGNSAPDKSGLPSDRFSAERTGGSVSTLTIQRTQQEDSAVYLCASSNAGTGGAETQYFGPGTRLLVL.

This clone was counted between two and nine times. This chain links TRBV18 with TRBJ2-5; weak D call: TRBD2 (5 bases). The CDR3 consists of 17 residues. V shed 4 bases and J shed 2 bases, with 20 bases lying between them. In germline, CDR1 is KGHSH, CDR2 LQKENI. The chain's CDR3 is CASSRNSVGLKQETQYF. CDR3 bases: TGTGCCAGCTCACGTAATAGCGTGGGCCTTAAACAAGAGACCCAGTACTTC.

The V call is TRBV14, the J call TRBJ1-1, with D tentatively TRBD1 (6 bases). CDR1 and CDR2 (germline): SGHDN, FVKESK. Trimming cost V 1 base and J 3 bases, with 21 bases left between them. This CDR3 comprises 18 residues. The CDR3: CASSQVGSRIQGDTEAFF. CDR3 nucleotide sequence: TGTGCCAGCAGCCAAGTTGGGTCGAGGATACAGGGCGACACTGAAGCTTTCTTT.